This paragraph covers one TCR beta chain sequence. Its antigen remains unidentified. The PCR employed 60 Vbeta primers together with 13 Jbeta primers. Only in-frame clones appear in the TCRdb table, and some are missing; sequencing was by immunoSEQ multiplex PCR. The sample includes around 130,000 clones, around 80% seen only once; the top ten take less than 6.5%. Germline CDR1 SGDLS, CDR2 YYNGEE. The length of the CDR3 is 17 residues. V lost 4 bases to trimming and J lost 0 bases; unmatched junction nucleotides: 12. Donors were ostensibly healthy at sampling, although undocumented immune exposures were probable. This record comes from a study of cytomegalovirus exposure and HLA in healthy donors. The overall study: Among the 350 to 400 donors who were genotyped, roughly 76% fell in the genetic ancestry cluster that is associated with self-reported Caucasian donors.

Broader study findings: Whilst most TCR sequences proved rare, a subset of public TCRs occurred across many donors. Most subjects' HLA-A and HLA-B alleles were reportedly predicted from TCR beta sequences.

This TCR was recovered from a man in his thirties or forties in good health and CMV-seronegative. The specimen was PBMCs. The chain uses TRBV9 and TRBJ2-7; 8 bases match TRBD2. CDR3 bases: TGTGCCAGCAGCCCGCGATGGCTAGCGGGTAGCTCCTACGAGCAGTACTTC. Translating it yields CASSPRWLAGSSYEQYF.